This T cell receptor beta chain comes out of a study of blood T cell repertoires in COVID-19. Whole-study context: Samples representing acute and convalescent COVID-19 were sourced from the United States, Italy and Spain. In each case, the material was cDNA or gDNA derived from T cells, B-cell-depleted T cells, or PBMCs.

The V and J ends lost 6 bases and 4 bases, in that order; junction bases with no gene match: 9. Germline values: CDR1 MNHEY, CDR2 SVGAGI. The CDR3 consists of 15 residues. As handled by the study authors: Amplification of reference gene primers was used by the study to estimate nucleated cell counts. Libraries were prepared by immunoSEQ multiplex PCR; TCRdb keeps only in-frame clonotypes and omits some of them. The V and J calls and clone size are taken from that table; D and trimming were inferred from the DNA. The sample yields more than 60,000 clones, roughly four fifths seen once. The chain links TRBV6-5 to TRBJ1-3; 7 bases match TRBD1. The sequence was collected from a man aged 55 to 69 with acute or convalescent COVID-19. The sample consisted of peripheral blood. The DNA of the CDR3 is TGTGCCAGCAGACCCACAGGGGCCGGAGGAAACACCATATATTTT. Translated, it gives CASRPTGAGGNTIYF.